Sequencing of this TCR beta chain was carried out in a study of blood T cell repertoires in COVID-19. For the study at large: There were acute and convalescent COVID-19 samples, and they came from the United States, Italy and Spain. Sample material is recorded as cDNA or gDNA derived from T cells, B-cell-depleted T cells, or PBMCs.

This clone has just a few counts. The CDR3 runs to 15 residues. CDR1 is SGHVS, CDR2 FQNEAQ, per germline. V shed 3 bases and J 2 bases; nucleotides not matched to a gene: 7. Original processing notes: Scientists estimated how many nucleated cells there were by amplifying reference gene primers. The assay was immunoSEQ multiplex PCR, and TCRdb's table has in-frame clones only and misses some. V and J calls and clone size are as listed in that table; D and trimming were resolved from the DNA. The sample contains tens of thousands of clones, around 82% of which appear only once. The receptor comes from a woman aged 55-70 years with acute or convalescent COVID-19. This chain links TRBV7-8 with TRBJ2-7; 7 nucleotides match TRBD1. Sequenced input: peripheral blood. CDR3 loop: CASSFRRTGAYEQYF. CDR3 bases: TGTGCCAGCAGCTTCAGACGGACAGGCGCCTACGAGCAGTACTTC. The full variable domain, rest sourced from reference TRBV7-8 and TRBJ2-7, is GAGVSQSPRYKVAKRGQDVALRCDPISGHVSLFWYQQALGQGPEFLTYFQNEAQLDKSGLPSDRFFAERPEGSVSTLKIQRTQQEDSAVYLCASSFRRTGAYEQYFGPGTRLTVT.